A selection of T cell receptor beta chains follows, all from one sample in a study of patients and donors after allogeneic stem cell transplantation. From the RT-PCR reads, TCRdb called clonotypes with MiXCR, one entry per CDR3 protein. The sample yields under 200,000 distinct CDR3 sequences, about 30% seen once. Sequencing was done on a sample of blood, either unsorted or a sorted T cell fraction (not recorded which). These receptors all come from a human donor who was either an allogeneic HSCT recipient or a stem cell or donor lymphocyte infusion donor (not recorded which). It is not recorded whose cells these are; they may come from a transplant donor. The CDR3 runs from the conserved cysteine through the conserved F or W. The listing skips clone size in some rows; elsewhere it reads once, few, many or a size class.

clone size	V gene	J gene	CDR3 protein
-	TRBV6-5	TRBJ1-3	CASSPLAGDSGNTIYF
-	TRBV9	TRBJ2-7	CASSVVGVDEQYF
few	TRBV12-3/TRBV12-4	TRBJ2-4	CASSLAGANIQYF
-	TRBV25-1	TRBJ2-3	CASSDSLTDTQYF
few	TRBV18	TRBJ1-5	CASSPIGTGGENQPQHF
many	TRBV9	TRBJ1-1	CASSVGGGYTEAFF
once	TRBV5-1	TRBJ2-5	CASGQGETQYF
-	TRBV6-5	TRBJ2-5	CASSYLAGGETQYF
few	TRBV3-1	TRBJ1-2	CASSQGTGGGYGYTF
few	TRBV29-1	TRBJ2-7	CSVQTSGRYEQYF
few	TRBV4-3	TRBJ1-5	CASSQEKGTGQPQHF
-	TRBV15	TRBJ2-7	CATSRDSPYEQYF
-	TRBV15	TRBJ2-7	CATSRASSGRYEQYF
many	TRBV5-1	TRBJ1-1	CASSRSGAHEAFF
-	TRBV12-3/TRBV12-4	TRBJ1-6	CASSSGQGRSPLHF
few	TRBV4-2	TRBJ1-6	CASSQEQGARSPLHF
-	TRBV29-1	TRBJ2-3	CSLRAGGGTDTQYF
-	TRBV12-5	TRBJ2-7	CASGFSGIREQYF
few	TRBV7-8	TRBJ2-2	CASKRSGPGANTGELFF
-	TRBV28	TRBJ1-2	CASSFGGTGSYGYTF
-	TRBV19	TRBJ1-5	CASSIRPGNQPQHF
-	TRBV20-1	TRBJ2-2	CSARETTGELFF
-	TRBV6-1	TRBJ2-1	CASSYRGGHNEQFF
-	TRBV9	TRBJ1-6	CASSRTGPYSNSPLHF
few	TRBV27	TRBJ2-7	CASSSGHYYEQYF
many	TRBV7-9	TRBJ1-1	CASSLPGGTEAFF
few	TRBV11-2	TRBJ1-5	CASSLVVAGNLSEKPQHF
-	TRBV5-1	TRBJ1-1	CASSRAGSNTEAFF
few	TRBV5-1	TRBJ1-4	CASSWGQGSEKLFF
few	TRBV3-1	TRBJ1-2	CASSQAEPRYGYTF
-	TRBV4-3	TRBJ2-4	CASSPRAGRANAKNIQYF
-	TRBV5-1	TRBJ2-1	CASSLAGEDYNEQFF
-	TRBV4-3	TRBJ2-7	CASSQDNGGLAAPYEQYF
many	TRBV27	TRBJ1-6	CASRQGSLGYNSPLHF
-	TRBV2	TRBJ1-5	CVSRTIHSNQPQHF
once	TRBV7-2	TRBJ1-3	CASSLEASNSGNTIYF
few	TRBV4-3	TRBJ1-5	CASSIGFDSGNQPQHF
few	TRBV18	TRBJ1-2	CASSPFNRGQGYGYTF
-	TRBV12-3/TRBV12-4	TRBJ1-1	CASRQGAAWSSGEAFF
-	TRBV2	TRBJ2-3	CASSDEGGTDTQYF
few	TRBV11-2	TRBJ2-2	CASSSLMGLAGVGGELFF
few	TRBV5-1	TRBJ1-5	CASSSGTENQPQHF
-	TRBV20-1	TRBJ2-3	CSARDAGGPADTQYF
-	TRBV6-2/TRBV6-3	TRBJ2-1	CASSRASEQFF
-	TRBV15	TRBJ2-1	CATSITSGRPPTYNEQFF
-	TRBV20-1	TRBJ2-3	CSAWDSGSPDTQYF
-	TRBV3-1	TRBJ2-7	CASSRISGSYEQYF
-	TRBV20-1	TRBJ2-3	CGTSGRTDTQYF
-	TRBV28	TRBJ2-7	CASSLNLPYEQYF
-	TRBV29-1	TRBJ2-3	CSAGTQLGDTQYF
-	TRBV18	TRBJ1-5	CASSLTGYQPQHF
few	TRBV6-5	TRBJ1-1	CASSYWGAGTEAFF
-	TRBV12-3/TRBV12-4	TRBJ2-1	CASSLDGNYNEQFF
many	TRBV4-2	TRBJ2-3	CASSQDGGRSTDTQYF